This TCR beta chain was identified in a study of T cell responses to AZD1222 COVID-19 vaccine. Libraries were prepared by immunoSEQ multiplex PCR; TCRdb keeps only in-frame clonotypes and omits some of them. The sample includes roughly 120,000 clones, approximately 83% of them seen just once. The V gene's germline CDR1 is MNHEY and CDR2 SMNVEV (reference sequence). V lost 6 bases and J lost 4, with 18 bases in between. The CDR3 is 15 amino acids. This sequence originates from an adult in good health. The source material was peripheral blood, sampled on day 0 of AZD1222 vaccination. The chain carries TRBV27 and TRBJ1-2; D perhaps matches TRBD1 (5 bases). CDR3 residues: CASRSGGAWSYGYTF. The DNA for the CDR3 is TGTGCCAGCAGGTCAGGAGGGGCTTGGAGCTATGGCTACACCTTC.